The 10 T cell receptor beta chains presented below share a single source sample, sequenced in a study of monozygotic twins with inflammatory bowel disease. TCRdb reprocessed the 5' RACE reads and keeps a single row for each CDR3 protein, giving no DNA. The sample features approximately 330,000 distinct CDR3 sequences, with over 2% in its top ten. Input material: blood. Source of these receptors: a human donor with ulcerative colitis or Crohn's disease, or a healthy co-twin of an affected twin (not recorded which).

The rearrangement uses TRBV27 and TRBJ1-2; TCRdb returns TRBD1, unconfirmable since there is no DNA. The CDR3 has 15 residues. CDR1 and CDR2 from the germline V gene are MNHEY and SMNVEV (reference sequence). The CDR3 sequence is CASSSTQTGVWGYTF.

CDR3 sequence reads: CSALGLAGFTDTQYF. The chain is built from TRBV20-1 and TRBJ2-3; the D call from TCRdb, TRBD2, cannot be confirmed without DNA. This CDR3 has 15 residues. Per germline, CDR1 DFQATT and CDR2 SNEGSKA (reference sequence).

The V gene is TRBV29-1, the J gene TRBJ1-2; absent DNA, TCRdb's TRBD1 call cannot be checked. The CDR3 is 12 amino acids. Germline loops: CDR1 SQVTM, CDR2 ANQGSEA. Here the CDR3 reads CSVETGSYGYTF.

The rearrangement links TRBV5-6 to TRBJ1-2. The CDR3 covers 13 residues. Germline loops: CDR1 SGHDT, CDR2 YYEEEE. The CDR3 loop is CASSSQAHYGYTF.

The chain combines TRBV12-3 or TRBV12-4 with TRBJ2-7. The CDR3 totals 14 residues. CDR3: CASSTHTTRYEQYF.

The chain recombines TRBV3-1 with TRBJ2-7. There are 15 residues in the CDR3. CDR1 and CDR2 (germline): LGHDT, YNNKEL (reference sequence). CDR3: CASSQVGGRSYEQYF.

The chain couples TRBV27 to TRBJ2-3; the D gene TCRdb calls, TRBD1, cannot be checked with no DNA. This CDR3 comprises 19 residues. Germline CDR1 reads MNHEY; CDR2 reads SMNVEV (reference sequence). The CDR3 spells CASRPFGVDRGSSTDTQYF.

The chain uses TRBV20-1 and TRBJ1-1; the TRBD1 assignment by TCRdb is unverifiable without DNA. Germline values: CDR1 DFQATT, CDR2 SNEGSKA (reference sequence). The CDR3 consists of 13 residues. The CDR3 sequence is CSARKTGGRGAFF.

CDR3 loop: CASSARTGLPYEQYF. V is TRBV6-1 and J is TRBJ2-7; TCRdb outputs TRBD1, but without DNA this stays unchecked. Per germline, CDR1 MNHNS and CDR2 SASEGT. The CDR3 contains 15 residues.

The chain recombines TRBV15 with TRBJ2-7; with no DNA, the TCRdb D assignment of TRBD1 cannot be verified. Germline loops: CDR1 LNHNV, CDR2 YYDKDF (reference sequence). The CDR3 extends over 15 amino acids. The CDR3 sequence is CATSRDGTGSYEQYF. Complete variable domain (other parts from reference TRBV15 and TRBJ2-7): DAMVIQNPRYQVTQFGKPVTLSCSQTLNHNVMYWYQQKSSQAPKLLFHYYDKDFNNEADTPDNFQSRRPNTSFCFLDIRSPGLGDTAMYLCATSRDGTGSYEQYFGPGTRLTVT.